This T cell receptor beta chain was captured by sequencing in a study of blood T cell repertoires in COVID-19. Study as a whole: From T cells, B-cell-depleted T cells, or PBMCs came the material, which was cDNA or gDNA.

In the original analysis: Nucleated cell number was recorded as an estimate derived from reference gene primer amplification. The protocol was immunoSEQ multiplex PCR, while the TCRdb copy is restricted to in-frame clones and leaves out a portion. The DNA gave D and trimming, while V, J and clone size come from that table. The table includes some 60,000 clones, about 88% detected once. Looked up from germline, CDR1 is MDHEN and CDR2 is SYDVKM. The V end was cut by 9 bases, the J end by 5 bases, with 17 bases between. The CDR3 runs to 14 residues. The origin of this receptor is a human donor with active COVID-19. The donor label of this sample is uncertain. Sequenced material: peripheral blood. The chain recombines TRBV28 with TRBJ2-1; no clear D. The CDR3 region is CASGSTHFNNEQFF. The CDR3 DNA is TGTGCCAGTGGTAGCACCCACTTCAACAATGAGCAGTTCTTC. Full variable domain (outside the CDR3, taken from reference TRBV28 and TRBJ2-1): DVKVTQSSRYLVKRTGEKVFLECVQDMDHENMFWYRQDPGLGLRLIYFSYDVKMKEKGDIPEGYSVSREKKERFSLILESASTNQTSMYLCASGSTHFNNEQFFGPGTRLTVL.